These 31 T cell receptor beta chains were all obtained from the same sample, sequenced in a study of T cell responses to AZD1222 COVID-19 vaccine. Data came from immunoSEQ multiplex PCR; TCRdb stores just in-frame clones and leaves some out. This table has over 85,000 clones, roughly 83% appearing once. Here the sequenced sample was peripheral blood, taken on day 0 of AZD1222 vaccination. The source of these receptors is an adult in good health.

The V call is TRBV7-2, the J call TRBJ2-2; D is undetermined. CDR3 size: 15 residues. Per germline, CDR1 SGHTA and CDR2 FQGNSA. Trimming took 3 bases from V and 2 from J, leaving 10 bases between them. The CDR3 DNA is TGTGCCAGCAGCTTGGGGTTGGGAAACACCGGGGAGCTGTTTTTT. Residues: CASSLGLGNTGELFF.

This clone was found once. CDR3 loop: CASSPGGGQPQHF. CDR3 sequence (DNA): TGTGCCAGCAGCCCGGGGGGTGGCCAGCCCCAGCATTTT. This chain connects TRBV2 to TRBJ1-5, with TRBD1 as a possible D gene (5 bases). The V and J ends lost 6 bases and 7 bases respectively, with 13 bases between them. The CDR3 contains 13 residues. Germline V CDR1 and CDR2: SNHLY, FYNNEI.

In its sample, this clone was seen once. V is TRBV19 and J is TRBJ1-2; D not resolved. The CDR3 is 12 residues long. Trimming left V 7 bases short and J 5 bases short, with 11 bases between. In germline, CDR1 is LNHDA, CDR2 SQIVND (reference sequence). In DNA, the CDR3 is TGTGCCAGTAAGGGCAGCACTTATGGCTACACCTTC. It encodes CASKGSTYGYTF.

The chain links TRBV14 to TRBJ2-5; a possible D gene is TRBD1 (6 bases). Trimming removed 1 base from V and 5 bases from J, with 14 bases in between. The CDR3 runs to 15 residues. Per germline, CDR1 SGHDN and CDR2 FVKESK. CDR3: CASSQAGRGRETQYF. The CDR3 DNA is TGTGCCAGCAGCCAAGCTGGCAGGGGTCGCGAGACCCAGTACTTC.

This chain links TRBV5-1 with TRBJ2-5; possible D gene TRBD2, 6 bases. CDR3 length equals 12 residues. The germline V and J ends were trimmed by 5 bases and 2 bases, with 7 bases remaining between them. Germline assignment: CDR1 SGHRS and CDR2 YFSETQ. The CDR3 sequence: CASRGLQETQYF. The CDR3 DNA follows: TGCGCCAGCAGAGGACTACAAGAGACCCAGTACTTC. Complete variable domain (other parts from reference TRBV5-1 and TRBJ2-5): KAGVTQTPRYLIKTRGQQVTLSCSPISGHRSVSWYQQTPGQGLQFLFEYFSETQRNKGNFPGRFSGRQFSNSRSEMNVSTLELGDSALYLCASRGLQETQYFGPGTRLLVL.

The chain combines TRBV7-2 with TRBJ1-1; D call uncertain. Trimming stripped 0 bases from V and 5 bases from J, with 10 bases between. The germline V gene encodes CDR1 SGHTA and CDR2 FQGNSA. This CDR3 region has 14 residues. CDR3 in amino acids: CASSLAGMRTEAFF. CDR3 coding DNA: TGTGCCAGCAGCTTAGCAGGCATGAGGACTGAAGCTTTCTTT.

CDR3 sequence (DNA): TGCGCCAGCAGCCAAGAAGGAACTGCCCGGAAGACTAACTATGGCTACACCTTC. Its protein product is CASSQEGTARKTNYGYTF. The V and J genes are TRBV4-1 and TRBJ1-2; D gene ambiguous. The ends were cut back, 0 bases at V and 0 bases at J, with 17 bases in the middle. The germline CDR1 and CDR2 sequences are MGHRA and YSYEKL. CDR3 size: 18 residues.

With respect to this clone: Other DNA variants within this sample encode the same CDR3. In DNA, the CDR3 is TGTGCCAGCAGGCTTGGGGGCAATGAGCAGTTCTTC. It is translated as CASRLGGNEQFF. The rearrangement links TRBV6-5 to TRBJ2-1; D possibly matches TRBD1 or TRBD2 (5 bases each). Germline V gene data show CDR1 as MNHEY and CDR2 as SVGAGI. The ends were cut back, 6 bases at V and 6 bases at J, with 9 bases in the middle. CDR3 size: 12 residues.

V gene TRBV7-3 combines with J gene TRBJ1-1, with 8 bases lining up with TRBD1. The CDR3 loop spans 15 amino acids. The germline V gene encodes CDR1 SGHTA and CDR2 FQGTGA. With V trimmed by 5 bases and J by 4 bases, 9 bases remained unmatched. The CDR3 reads CASSEKTGDRTEAFF. The CDR3, as DNA: TGTGCCAGCAGCGAGAAGACAGGGGACCGCACTGAAGCTTTCTTT.

The rearrangement joins TRBV18 to TRBJ1-2; perhaps TRBD1 as D (6 bases). V was cut by 3 bases and J by 10 bases, with 18 bases left in between. Germline lookup yields CDR1 KGHSH and CDR2 LQKENI. The CDR3 spans 14 residues. The CDR3: CASSPGDRTAVYTF. CDR3 nucleotides: TGTGCCAGCTCACCGGGAGACAGGACCGCGGTCTACACCTTC.

This sequence joins TRBV5-1 and TRBJ2-2, with 8 bases fitting TRBD1. The CDR3 extends over 15 amino acids. The ends lost 2 bases at V and 2 bases at J; junction bases unmatched: 2. Germline V gene lookup returns CDR1 SGHRS and CDR2 YFSETQ. CDR3 sequence reads: CASSFDRGNTGELFF. In nucleotides, the CDR3 is TGCGCCAGCAGCTTCGACAGGGGAAACACCGGGGAGCTGTTTTTT.

CDR3 DNA: TGTGCCAGCAGCTCCCCGGGACAGGGAGGAGAGACCCAGTACTTC. It translates to CASSSPGQGGETQYF. The rearrangement joins TRBV11-3 to TRBJ2-5, with 9 positions matching TRBD1. V lost 4 bases, J lost 4 bases, and 7 bases stayed unmatched. CDR3 length equals 15 residues. Germline V CDR1 and CDR2: SGHNT, YENEEA.

The rearrangement uses TRBV4-1 and TRBJ1-1, with a tentative D call TRBD1 (6 bases). This CDR3 spans 17 amino acids. V was clipped by 3 bases and J by 1 base, with 18 bases between them. The germline gives CDR1 MGHRA, CDR2 YSYEKL. The CDR3 DNA reads TGCGCCAGCAGCCAGGAGGGGTACAAGGGGGGGAACACTGAAGCTTTCTTT. Its translation: CASSQEGYKGGNTEAFF.

The V call is TRBV10-3, the J call TRBJ1-6; D might be TRBD1 (5 bases). Per germline, CDR1 ENHRY and CDR2 SYGVKD. The V and J ends lost 0 bases and 7 bases respectively, with 10 bases between them. CDR3 size: 15 residues. The CDR3 reads CAISESVKGNSPLHF. The CDR3 region has the DNA TGTGCCATCAGTGAGTCGGTGAAGGGGAATTCACCCCTCCACTTT.

In DNA form, the CDR3 reads TGTGCCAGCAGCTCCGACAGGGGTCGCACTGAAGCTTTCTTT. This gives the protein CASSSDRGRTEAFF. V gene TRBV3-1 (or the pseudogene TRBV3-2) combines with J gene TRBJ1-1; TRBD1 matches 8 bases. CDR3 length: 14 residues. With 5 bases clipped from V and 4 bases from J, the junction kept 6 bases outside the gene matches. Per the germline V gene, CDR1 is LGHDT and CDR2 is YNNKEL (reference sequence).

The V and J genes are TRBV3-1 (or the pseudogene TRBV3-2) and TRBJ1-2, with D hard to call. The CDR3 is 14 amino acids. CDR1 is LGHDT, CDR2 YNNKEL, per germline (reference sequence). V dropped 1 base and J dropped 8 bases, with 14 bases sitting between them. In DNA, the CDR3 is TGTGCCAGCAGCCAAGGGTCTACTTTTGGGGGCTACACCTTC. This sequence encodes CASSQGSTFGGYTF.

The chain couples TRBV15 to TRBJ2-1; 11 bases agree with TRBD2. CDR1 LNHNV and CDR2 YYDKDF come from the germline V gene (reference sequence). With 1 base clipped from V and 7 bases from J, the junction kept 9 bases outside the gene matches. The CDR3 totals 17 residues. CDR3 nucleotides: TGTGCCACCAGCAGAGCCCCCCTACTAGCGGGAGAAAATGAGCAGTTCTTC. It encodes CATSRAPLLAGENEQFF.

The chain combines TRBV12-3 or TRBV12-4 with TRBJ1-1; D is unresolved. The CDR3 covers 11 residues. V lost 11 bases, J lost 4 bases, and 11 bases lay in between. CDR3 in DNA: TGTGCCGCCCGGGGTGGCACTGAAGCTTTCTTT. This codes for CAARGGTEAFF.

This chain uses TRBV29-1 with TRBJ2-3; a possible D gene is TRBD1 (6 bases). V lost 3 bases and J lost 6, with 16 bases in between. CDR1 SQVTM and CDR2 ANQGSEA come from the germline V gene. The length of the CDR3 is 14 residues. CDR3 sequence reads: CSVESNRQADTQYF. DNA for the CDR3: TGCAGCGTTGAGTCCAACCGACAGGCTGATACGCAGTATTTT.

This clone was found once. The rearrangement links TRBV5-6 to TRBJ1-2, with D perhaps TRBD1 (5 bases). Germline V gives CDR1 SGHDT, CDR2 YYEEEE. The ends were cut back, 4 bases at V and 4 bases at J, with 11 bases in the middle. The CDR3 is 13 amino acids. CDR3 in DNA: TGTGCCAGCAGCCCCGACAGAAGCTATGGCTACACCTTC. Its translation is CASSPDRSYGYTF.

This sequence joins TRBV3-1 (or the pseudogene TRBV3-2) and TRBJ1-4; D is possibly TRBD1 (5 bases). The CDR3 sequence is 16 residues long. In germline, CDR1 is LGHDT, CDR2 YNNKEL (reference sequence). V gave up 7 bases and J gave up 5 bases, with 20 bases separating them. The CDR3 nucleotides are TGTGCCAGCACCCACCGGGCGACAGCATTCAATGAAAAACTGTTTTTT. Its translation is CASTHRATAFNEKLFF.

This chain joins TRBV28 and TRBJ2-7; D might be TRBD2 (6 bases). Germline V gene sequence: CDR1 MDHEN, CDR2 SYDVKM. Trimming cost V 5 bases and J 2 bases, with 13 bases left between them. This CDR3 contains 14 residues. Here the CDR3 DNA reads TGTGCCAGCAGTCCTCCGGGACTCACCTACGAGCAGTACTTC. Its protein product is CASSPPGLTYEQYF.

The sample holds one count of this clone. J is TRBJ1-1 and V is TRBV6-5; D call uncertain. CDR1 MNHEY and CDR2 SVGAGI come from the germline V gene. Trimming stripped 4 bases from V and 4 bases from J, with 4 bases between. The CDR3 totals 11 residues. The CDR3: CASSSFTEAFF. In DNA, the CDR3 is TGTGCCAGCAGTTCCTTCACTGAAGCTTTCTTT.

This clone was detected a few times. The chain links TRBV5-1 to TRBJ2-3; TRBD2 matches at 9 bases. This CDR3 contains 16 residues. Trimming took 0 bases from V and 3 from J; bases not matched to a gene: 5. CDR1 and CDR2 from the germline V gene are SGHRS and YFSETQ. CDR3 DNA sequence: TGCGCCAGCAGCTTGGAAGGCGGGAGGGTTACAGATACGCAGTATTTT. Translation gives CASSLEGGRVTDTQYF. The whole variable domain, remainder taken from reference TRBV5-1 and TRBJ2-3, is KAGVTQTPRYLIKTRGQQVTLSCSPISGHRSVSWYQQTPGQGLQFLFEYFSETQRNKGNFPGRFSGRQFSNSRSEMNVSTLELGDSALYLCASSLEGGRVTDTQYFGPGTRLTVL.

The chain uses TRBV4-1 and TRBJ2-1; 13 nucleotides align to TRBD2. The trim removed 3 bases at V and 7 bases at J, leaving 9 bases unmatched. The CDR3 sequence is 17 residues long. CDR1 is MGHRA and CDR2 is YSYEKL in the germline V gene. The CDR3 here is CASSHVPGTSGKNEQFF. The CDR3 bases are TGCGCCAGCAGCCACGTACCCGGGACTAGCGGGAAGAATGAGCAGTTCTTC.

The chain carries TRBV29-1 and TRBJ2-1; no clear D gene. The CDR3 has 14 amino acids. Germline V gene sequence: CDR1 SQVTM, CDR2 ANQGSEA. Trimming cost V 4 bases and J 1 base, with 11 bases left between them. Written as DNA, the CDR3 is TGCAGCGTTGGTTCTTTGGGTTCCTACAATGAGCAGTTCTTC. Encoded protein: CSVGSLGSYNEQFF.

J is TRBJ2-1 and V is TRBV9; D gene unclear. The germline CDR1 and CDR2 sequences are SGDLS and YYNGEE. Trimming pared 0 bases from V and 6 bases from J, leaving 16 bases between. CDR3 length: 16 residues. The CDR3 DNA sequence: TGTGCCAGCAGCGTAGGAGAATTCCAGGTCTCCAATGAGCAGTTCTTC. Protein sequence: CASSVGEFQVSNEQFF.

J is TRBJ2-3 and V is TRBV18, with 10 bases aligning to TRBD1. The length of the CDR3 is 16 residues. Per the germline V gene, CDR1 is KGHSH and CDR2 is LQKENI. V lost 3 bases and J lost 2; bases outside the gene matches: 5. The DNA for the CDR3 is TGTGCCAGCTCACCGATCGGGACAGGGGACACAGATACGCAGTATTTT. This encodes CASSPIGTGDTDTQYF.

The chain joins TRBV5-1 to TRBJ2-1, with D unclear. V was clipped by 7 bases and J by 9 bases, with 11 bases between them. This CDR3 comprises 11 residues. Per germline, CDR1 SGHRS and CDR2 YFSETQ. The CDR3 sequence: CASFGGAEQFF. Written as DNA, the CDR3 is TGCGCCAGCTTTGGTGGTGCTGAGCAGTTCTTC. The variable domain in full, with the rest retrieved from reference TRBV5-1 and TRBJ2-1, is KAGVTQTPRYLIKTRGQQVTLSCSPISGHRSVSWYQQTPGQGLQFLFEYFSETQRNKGNFPGRFSGRQFSNSRSEMNVSTLELGDSALYLCASFGGAEQFFGPGTRLTVL.

The rearrangement uses TRBV18 and TRBJ1-4; possible D gene TRBD1, 5 bases. The V gene lost 3 bases and the J gene lost 5 bases, with 13 bases spanning the gap. The length of the CDR3 is 15 residues. The germline CDR1 and CDR2 sequences are KGHSH and LQKENI. The CDR3 DNA reads as TGTGCCAGCTCACCTCAGGGTCGGAAAAATGAAAAACTGTTTTTT. As protein: CASSPQGRKNEKLFF.

The gene calls are TRBV6-5 and TRBJ1-1, with D possibly TRBD1 on 6 matching bases. Germline CDR1 and CDR2: MNHEY and SVGAGI. The CDR3 sequence is 14 residues long. With 6 bases removed from V and 5 bases from J, the gap between germline ends came to 16 bases. The CDR3 reads CASSQGPPGTEAFF. The CDR3 DNA reads as TGTGCCAGCAGCCAGGGGCCCCCGGGGACTGAAGCTTTCTTT.